This TCR beta chain appears in the sequencing data of a study of shared clonotypes between healthy human individuals. Study details: CD8 memory received one plate per donor, CD8 naive two, CD4 memory three and CD4 naive three.

Trimming cost V 0 bases and J 6 bases, with 13 bases left between them. There are 15 residues in the CDR3. Germline V CDR1 and CDR2: PRHDT, FYEKMQ (reference sequence). Measured with immunoSEQ multiplex PCR; TCRdb has only the in-frame clones, and not every one. This sample has around 600,000 clones, with about 95% found just once. A word on this clone: The antigen remains unidentified.

Naive CD8 cells lacked CD45RO and underwent positive selection for CCR7, leaving out terminally differentiated effector memory CD45RA+ cells. Findings and limits, study-wide: When naive CD4 clonotypes were compared across several donors, around 4.6% were shared.

The sequenced sample was naive CD8+ T cells sorted from blood. The chain couples TRBV13 to TRBJ2-3, with D perhaps TRBD1 (6 bases). The sequence was collected from a woman between 25 and 40 years old in good health. DNA of the CDR3: TGTGCCAGCAGCTTAGGTCCAGGGGCGCTTGATACGCAGTATTTT. Translated: CASSLGPGALDTQYF.